Described below is a single T cell receptor beta chain sequence and its context. Germline lookup yields CDR1 LNHDA and CDR2 SQIVND (reference sequence). V lost 3 bases, J lost 4 bases, and 5 bases stayed unmatched. CDR3 size: 15 residues. The sample originates from a study of blood T cell repertoires in COVID-19. Study summary: COVID-19 samples from acute and convalescent phases originated in the United States, Italy and Spain. T cells, B-cell-depleted T cells, or PBMCs provided the cDNA or gDNA that served as material.

As handled by the study authors: Researchers report that nucleated cell counts were estimated from reference gene primer amplification. Clones were sequenced by immunoSEQ multiplex PCR, and TCRdb holds only the in-frame ones, with some missing. Clone size and the V and J calls come from that table; the DNA yielded D and trimming. The sample records about 370,000 clones, 70% to 90% being singletons. One Seattle source followed patients from active infection through their disease course. The specimen sequenced was peripheral blood. The chain joins TRBV19 to TRBJ2-4; TRBD1 matches at 8 bases. The receptor was isolated from a woman aged 30 to 39 with COVID-19, enrolled during active disease. CDR3 region: CASSIDQGAKNIQYF. For the CDR3, the DNA is TGTGCCAGTAGTATCGATCAGGGGGCAAAAAACATTCAGTACTTC.